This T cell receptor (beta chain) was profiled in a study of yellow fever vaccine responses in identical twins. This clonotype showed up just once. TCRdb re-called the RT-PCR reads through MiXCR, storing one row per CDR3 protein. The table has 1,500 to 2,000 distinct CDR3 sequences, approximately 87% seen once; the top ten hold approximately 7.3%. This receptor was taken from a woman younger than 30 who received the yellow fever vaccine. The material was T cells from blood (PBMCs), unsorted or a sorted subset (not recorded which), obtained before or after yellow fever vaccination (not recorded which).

CDR3 residues: CASSPPRFQSGETQYF. The DNA of the CDR3 is TGTGCCAGCTCACCACCGAGATTCCAAAGTGGGGAGACCCAGTACTTC. This chain connects TRBV18 to TRBJ2-5; no definite D call. CDR3 length equals 16 residues. Trimming left V 0 bases short and J 5 bases short, with 16 bases between. Germline V lookup: CDR1 KGHSH, CDR2 LQKENI. The full variable domain, its missing parts supplied by reference TRBV18 and TRBJ2-5, is NAGVMQNPRHLVRRRGQEARLRCSPMKGHSHVYWYRQLPEEGLKFMVYLQKENIIDESGMPKERFSAEFPKEGPSILRIQQVVRGDSAAYFCASSPPRFQSGETQYFGPGTRLLVL.